This is a list of T cell receptor beta chains from one sample in a study of T cells in Graves' hyperthyroidism and ophthalmopathy. MiXCR, applied by TCRdb to the multiplex PCR reads, yields one record per CDR3 protein. The sample yields about 570,000 distinct CDR3 sequences, about 14% seen once. Sequenced material: blood. The receptors were sampled from a woman in her 40s with Graves' hyperthyroidism. CDR3s include the opening cysteine and the closing phenylalanine or tryptophan. The D gene is left open where the match is weak. Clone sizes are given selectively: once, few, many, or a class where the clone is expanded.

few TRBJ1-2 TRBV30 . TGTGCCTGGAGTGTTACCCTGGGGCATGGCTACACCTTC CAWSVTLGHGYTF
many TRBJ2-3 TRBV30 . TGTGCCTGGAGTGTAACTCCCCAAGATACGCAGTATTTT CAWSVTPQDTQYF
. TRBJ1-1 TRBV25-1 . TGTGCCAGCAGTAAGGGGGGTCGGAACACTGAAGCTTTCTTT CASSKGGRNTEAFF
many TRBJ2-3 TRBV20-1 TRBD1 TGCAGTGCTAGGCCTCCGGGACAGAGTAGCACAGATACGCAGTATTTT CSARPPGQSSTDTQYF
many TRBJ2-7 TRBV3-1 TRBD2 TGTGCCAGCAGCACTCCGGGACTAGGAAGCTCCTACGAGCAGTACTTC CASSTPGLGSSYEQYF
many TRBJ1-5 TRBV7-8 . TGTGCCAGCAGCTTAATCCCCAAACGGCAGTTAAACTTGGAGCCCCAGCATTTT CASSLIPKRQLNLEPQHF
many TRBJ2-7 TRBV7-9 TRBD1 TGTGCCAGCAGCTCAACCCTCCGGGACAGCTACGAGCAGTACTTC CASSSTLRDSYEQYF
few TRBJ1-1 TRBV30 TRBD1 TGTGCCTGGAGTGTATATGAGGGGGCGAGAACTGAAGCTTTCTTT CAWSVYEGARTEAFF
few TRBJ1-1 TRBV18 . TGTGCCAGCTTAACAGGGTGGTCTGGGAACACTGAAGCTTTCTTT CASLTGWSGNTEAFF
many TRBJ1-5 TRBV30 . TGTGCCTGGGGAGAGGACCTCGGTCAGCCCCAGCATTTT CAWGEDLGQPQHF
. TRBJ1-2 TRBV10-3 . TGTGCCATCCTGGGGAGGGCTGGGGGCTACACCTTC CAILGRAGGYTF
many TRBJ2-1 TRBV6-1 . TGTGCCAGCAGTGAAAACAGGGTTAATGAGCAGTTCTTC CASSENRVNEQFF
many TRBJ2-3 TRBV5-8 . TGTGCCAGCAGCTTGGAGGCCGCGGCTAGAGGCACAGATACGCAGTATTTT CASSLEAAARGTDTQYF
. TRBJ2-3 TRBV11-2 TRBD2 TGTGCCAGCAGCTCAGATAGCGGGGTGCGCACAGATACGCAGTATTTT CASSSDSGVRTDTQYF
. TRBJ1-1 TRBV5-4 . TGTGCCAGCAGCTTGTCCCGGGGCGGCACTGAAGCTTTCTTT CASSLSRGGTEAFF
. TRBJ1-6 TRBV19 TRBD1 TGTGCCAGTAGATCGGAGGGACAGCATAATTCACCCCTCCACTTT CASRSEGQHNSPLHF
few TRBJ2-7 TRBV11-3 TRBD2 TGTGCCAGCAGCATATCGGGAGGCGAGCAGTACTTC CASSISGGEQYF
many TRBJ1-2 TRBV5-1 . TGCGCCAGCAGCTTGGAACAAGGGGCTTATGGCTACACCTTC CASSLEQGAYGYTF
many TRBJ2-3 TRBV2 TRBD1 TGTGCCAGCAGTGAGGGACAGTCCACAGATACGCAGTATTTT CASSEGQSTDTQYF
many TRBJ2-3 TRBV28 TRBD2 TGTGCCAGCAGCCCCAGCGGGAGAGAGAGAGATACGCAGTATTTT CASSPSGRERDTQYF
many TRBJ2-2 TRBV30 . TGTGCCTGGAGTGTACAGGGAATTAACACCGGGGAGCTGTTTTTT CAWSVQGINTGELFF
. TRBJ2-2 TRBV6-1 . TGTGCCAGCGGGGGGCTAGACACCGGGGAGCTGTTTTTT CASGGLDTGELFF
few TRBJ2-3 TRBV24-1 . TGTGCCACCAGTGCGGGAGCCCCAGATACGCAGTATTTT CATSAGAPDTQYF
many TRBJ2-5 TRBV6-8 TRBD1 TGTGCCAGCAGTAGACAGGGGGCCTTGCCGCAAGTTGAGACCCAGTACTTC CASSRQGALPQVETQYF
many TRBJ1-5 TRBV12-3/TRBV12-4 . TGTGCCAGCAGTCGGGACACAAGTTATAATCAGCCCCAGCATTTT CASSRDTSYNQPQHF
. TRBJ2-3 TRBV5-1 . TGCGCCAGCAGCTACTGGAGGGGGTCTGATACGCAGTATTTT CASSYWRGSDTQYF
few TRBJ2-5 TRBV19 TRBD1 TGTGCCAGTAGCGACGACAGGGGTACATCGAGGGAGACCCAGTACTTC CASSDDRGTSRETQYF
many TRBJ2-1 TRBV20-1 . TGCAGTGCTTACCCCCCGCAGGGGAGCAACAATGAGCAGTTCTTC CSAYPPQGSNNEQFF
few TRBJ2-2 TRBV10-3 . TGTGCCATCAAGGGAAACGCGAACACCGGGGAGCTGTTTTTT CAIKGNANTGELFF
many TRBJ2-7 TRBV3-1 . TGTGCCAGCAGCCGCCGGGACACTGGAGAGCAGTACTTC CASSRRDTGEQYF
many TRBJ2-1 TRBV24-1 TRBD2 TGTGCCACCAGTGACACTAGCGGGCCCAACAATGAGCAGTTCTTC CATSDTSGPNNEQFF
many TRBJ2-1 TRBV29-1 TRBD2 TGCAGCGTTGAAGGGCTAGCGGGAGGGCCCAATGAGCAGTTCTTC CSVEGLAGGPNEQFF
. TRBJ2-1 TRBV20-1 TRBD2 TGCAGTGCTGAGAGGGGGACTAGCGGGAATGTCTACAATGAGCAGTTCTTC CSAERGTSGNVYNEQFF
. TRBJ2-3 TRBV10-2 TRBD2 TGCGCCAGCAGGACCGGGACTAGAACAACTAGCACAGATACGCAGTATTTT CASRTGTRTTSTDTQYF
many TRBJ2-7 TRBV7-9 . TGTGCCAGCAGCTTAGGTCAGGGATTCTCCTACGAGCAGTACTTC CASSLGQGFSYEQYF
. TRBJ1-2 TRBV28 TRBD1 TGTGCCAGCAGTCCACCCACAGGGGGGCTGGCTGGCTACACCTTC CASSPPTGGLAGYTF
. TRBJ2-7 TRBV2 TRBD2 TGTGCCAGCAGTGTGAGCGGGGGGAGCGACGAGCAGTACTTC CASSVSGGSDEQYF
. TRBJ2-7 TRBV9 . TGTGCCAGCAGCCCGGGACAGCGGGACGAGCAGTACTTC CASSPGQRDEQYF
few TRBJ2-7 TRBV4-1 TRBD2 TGCGCCAGCAGCCAAGTACTAGCGGGGTCCTACGAGCAGTACTTC CASSQVLAGSYEQYF
. TRBJ1-4 TRBV28 TRBD1 TGTGCCAGCAGTTTGTGGGGACAGGGGGTTGGGGAAAAACTGTTTTTT CASSLWGQGVGEKLFF
many TRBJ2-1 TRBV3-1 . TGTGCCAGCAGCCACAGTAGTGAGCAGTTCTTC CASSHSSEQFF
. TRBJ2-7 TRBV7-9 . TGTGCCAGCAAAGCTGGGCCGAACGAGCAGTACTTC CASKAGPNEQYF
many TRBJ2-3 TRBV18 . TGTGCCAGCTCACCCTCACTCACAGATACGCAGTATTTT CASSPSLTDTQYF
. TRBJ2-4 TRBV4-1 TRBD2 TGCGCCAGCAGCCGTGGACTAGCGGGAGCGGAGAGGAACATTCAGTACTTC CASSRGLAGAERNIQYF
many TRBJ2-7 TRBV3-1 . TGTGCCAGCAGCCAATTCGGTGGAAGGTCCTACGAGCAGTACTTC CASSQFGGRSYEQYF
. TRBJ2-1 TRBV28 TRBD2 TGTGCCAGCAGTGACCGGGAGGACAAATACCAGCACTCCTACAATGAGCAGTTCTTC CASSDREDKYQHSYNEQFF
many TRBJ2-7 TRBV29-1 TRBD2 TGCAGCGGCTGGACTAGCGGAGACTACGAGCAGTACTTC CSGWTSGDYEQYF
many TRBJ1-5 TRBV20-1 . TGCAGTGCTAGGGCCAGGGATAGCAATCAGCCCCAGCATTTT CSARARDSNQPQHF
. TRBJ2-4 TRBV5-1 . TGCGCCAGCAGCTTGGGTTTTCAGGAGAGCAAAAACATTCAGTACTTC CASSLGFQESKNIQYF
many TRBJ2-7 TRBV7-9 TRBD1 TGTGCCAGCAGCTTATTTCGAGGGACAGGCCCCTACGAGCAGTACTTC CASSLFRGTGPYEQYF
. TRBJ2-3 TRBV12-5 TRBD2 TGTGCTAGTGGCGCAACCCTTAGCGGGAGGGAGGCAGATACGCAGTATTTT CASGATLSGREADTQYF